This entry features one TCR beta chain sequence. Its antigen is currently unknown. The data originate from a study of OX40 agonist ivuxolimab in advanced cancers. CDR1 and CDR2 from the germline V gene are SGHDN and FVKESK. The length of the CDR3 is 13 residues. Study outcomes and limitations: Relative to CD4+ cells, CD8+ T cells on average had more expanded clones.

The assay was immunoSEQ multiplex PCR, and TCRdb's table has in-frame clones only and misses some. The table lists more than 45,000 clones, 82% of them singletons, with roughly 1.5% in the top ten. The source was CD4+ or CD8+ T cells sorted from blood, collected in a trial of the OX40 agonist ivuxolimab. This rearrangement joins TRBV14 to TRBJ2-5; TRBD2 might be the D (5 bases). The J call may not be correct, given that the DNA end is closer to TRBJ2-7. The receptor was derived from an adult with an advanced solid tumor such as melanoma, head and neck, liver or kidney cancer. The DNA for the CDR3 is TGTGCCAGCAGCCAGACTAACAGATACGAGCAGTACTTC. Its protein is CASSQTNRYEQYF.